This section outlines one TCR beta chain sequence together with its context. Antigen specificity is unknown. PCR used 60 Vbeta primers and 13 Jbeta primers. Some clones are missing from TCRdb's copy, which holds only in-frame ones; the method was immunoSEQ multiplex PCR. This table holds some 99,000 clones, around three quarters found once. This sample was included in a study of cytomegalovirus exposure and HLA in healthy donors. General study points: Cytomegalovirus status was reportedly diagnosed by the classifier with high sensitivity and specificity. As a later analysis revealed, the rate of TCR association differed by HLA locus, with DRB1 most and HLA-C fewest. A prior analysis recorded that most TCR beta V segments were productive about 87% or about 30% of the time.

V was clipped by 0 bases and J by 6 bases, with 9 bases between them. The CDR3 spans 14 residues. Germline CDR1 reads SGDLS; CDR2 reads YYNGEE. The origin of this receptor is a middle-aged man in good health and CMV-seronegative. The sample comprised PBMCs. This chain connects TRBV9 to TRBJ2-2, with no clear D. Here the CDR3 reads CASSVDISAGELFF. The DNA of the CDR3 is TGTGCCAGCAGCGTAGACATCAGCGCCGGGGAGCTGTTTTTT.